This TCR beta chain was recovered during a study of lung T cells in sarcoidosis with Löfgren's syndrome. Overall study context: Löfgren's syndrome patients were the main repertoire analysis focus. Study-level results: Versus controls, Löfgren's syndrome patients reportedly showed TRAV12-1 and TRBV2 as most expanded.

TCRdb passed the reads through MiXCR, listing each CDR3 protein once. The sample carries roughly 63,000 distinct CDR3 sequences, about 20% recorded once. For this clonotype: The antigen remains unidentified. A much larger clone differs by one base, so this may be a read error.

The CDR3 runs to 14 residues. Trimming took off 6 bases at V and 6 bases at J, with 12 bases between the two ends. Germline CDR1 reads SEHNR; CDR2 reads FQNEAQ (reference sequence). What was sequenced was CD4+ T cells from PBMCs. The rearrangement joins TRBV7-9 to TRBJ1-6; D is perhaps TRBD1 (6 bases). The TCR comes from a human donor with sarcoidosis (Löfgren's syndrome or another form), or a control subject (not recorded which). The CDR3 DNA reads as TGTGCCAGCAGTTTCAGGGGTCCTAATTCACCCCTCCACTTT. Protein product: CASSFRGPNSPLHF. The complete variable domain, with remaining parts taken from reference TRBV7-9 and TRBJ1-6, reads DTGVSQNPRHKITKRGQNVTFRCDPISEHNRLYWYRQTLGQGPEFLTYFQNEAQLEKSRLLSDRFSAERPKGSFSTLEIQRTEQGDSAMYLCASSFRGPNSPLHFGNGTRLTVT.